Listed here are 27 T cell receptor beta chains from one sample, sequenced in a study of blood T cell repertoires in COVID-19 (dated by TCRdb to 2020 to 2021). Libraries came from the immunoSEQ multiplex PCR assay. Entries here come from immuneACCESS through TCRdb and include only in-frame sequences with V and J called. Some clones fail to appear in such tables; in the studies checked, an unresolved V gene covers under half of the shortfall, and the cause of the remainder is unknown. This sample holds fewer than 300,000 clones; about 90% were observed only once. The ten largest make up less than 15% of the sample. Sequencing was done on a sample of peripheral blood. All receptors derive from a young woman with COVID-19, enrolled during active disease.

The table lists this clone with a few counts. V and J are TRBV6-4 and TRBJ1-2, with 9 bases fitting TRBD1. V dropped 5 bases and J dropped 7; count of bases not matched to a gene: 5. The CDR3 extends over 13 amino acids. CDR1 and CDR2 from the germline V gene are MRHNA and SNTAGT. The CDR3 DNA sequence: TGTGCCAGCAGTCCGACAGGGGGACCTGGCTACACCTTC. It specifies CASSPTGGPGYTF.

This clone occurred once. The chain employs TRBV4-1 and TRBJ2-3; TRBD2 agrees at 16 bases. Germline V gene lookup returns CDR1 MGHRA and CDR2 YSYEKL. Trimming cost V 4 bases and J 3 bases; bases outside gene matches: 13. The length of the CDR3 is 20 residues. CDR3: CASSRLGLAGGQIRTDTQYF. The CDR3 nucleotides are TGCGCCAGCAGCCGTTTGGGACTAGCGGGGGGGCAAATAAGGACAGATACGCAGTATTTT.

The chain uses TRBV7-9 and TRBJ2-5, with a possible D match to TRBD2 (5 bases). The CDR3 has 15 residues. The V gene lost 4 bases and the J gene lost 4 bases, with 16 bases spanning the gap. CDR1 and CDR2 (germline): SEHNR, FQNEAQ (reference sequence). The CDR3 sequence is CASSSSRPEGETQYF. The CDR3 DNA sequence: TGTGCCAGCAGCTCAAGTAGGCCCGAGGGAGAGACCCAGTACTTC.

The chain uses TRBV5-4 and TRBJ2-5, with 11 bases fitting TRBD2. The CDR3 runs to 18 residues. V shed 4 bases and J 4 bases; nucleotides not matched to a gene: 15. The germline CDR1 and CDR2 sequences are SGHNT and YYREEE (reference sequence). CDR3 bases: TGTGCCAGCAGCCCCGGGGGTTTAGCGGGGGGGCCGGGAGAGACCCAGTACTTC. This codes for CASSPGGLAGGPGETQYF.

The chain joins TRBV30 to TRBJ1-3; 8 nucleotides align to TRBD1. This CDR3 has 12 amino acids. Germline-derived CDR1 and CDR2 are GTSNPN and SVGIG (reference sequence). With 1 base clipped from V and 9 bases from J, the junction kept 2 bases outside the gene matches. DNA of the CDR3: TGTGCCTGGAGTGGACAGGGGATCACCATATATTTT. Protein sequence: CAWSGQGITIYF.

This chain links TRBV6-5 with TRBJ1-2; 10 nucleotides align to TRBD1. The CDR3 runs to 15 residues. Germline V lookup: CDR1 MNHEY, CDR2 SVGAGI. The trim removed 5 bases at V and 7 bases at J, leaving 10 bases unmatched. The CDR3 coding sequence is TGTGCCAGCAGTCTCCCGGGACAGGGGATTCCTGGCTACACCTTC. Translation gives CASSLPGQGIPGYTF.

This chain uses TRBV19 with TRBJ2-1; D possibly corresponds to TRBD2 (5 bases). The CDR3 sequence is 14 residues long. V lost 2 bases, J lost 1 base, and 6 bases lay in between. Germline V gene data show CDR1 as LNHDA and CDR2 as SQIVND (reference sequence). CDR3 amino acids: CASSIRGSYNEQFF. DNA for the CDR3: TGTGCCAGTAGTATAAGAGGGTCCTACAATGAGCAGTTCTTC.

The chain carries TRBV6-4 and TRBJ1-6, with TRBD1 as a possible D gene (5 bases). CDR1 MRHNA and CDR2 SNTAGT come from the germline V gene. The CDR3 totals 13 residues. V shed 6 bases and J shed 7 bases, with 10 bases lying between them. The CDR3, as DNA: TGTGCCAGCAGCCGGGGGGGGAATTCACCCCTCCACTTT. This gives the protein CASSRGGNSPLHF.

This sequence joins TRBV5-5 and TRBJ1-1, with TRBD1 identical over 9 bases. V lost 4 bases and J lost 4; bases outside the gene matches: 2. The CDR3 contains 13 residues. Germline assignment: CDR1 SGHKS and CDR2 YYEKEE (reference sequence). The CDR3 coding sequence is TGTGCCAGCAGCCTGGACAGGGGCACTGAAGCTTTCTTT. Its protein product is CASSLDRGTEAFF.

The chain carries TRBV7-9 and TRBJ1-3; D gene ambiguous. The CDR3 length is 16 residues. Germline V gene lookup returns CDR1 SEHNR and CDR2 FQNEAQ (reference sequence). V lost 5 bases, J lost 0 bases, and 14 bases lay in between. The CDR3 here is CASSPPATSSGNTIYF. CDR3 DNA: TGTGCCAGCAGCCCCCCCGCGACAAGCTCTGGAAACACCATATATTTT.

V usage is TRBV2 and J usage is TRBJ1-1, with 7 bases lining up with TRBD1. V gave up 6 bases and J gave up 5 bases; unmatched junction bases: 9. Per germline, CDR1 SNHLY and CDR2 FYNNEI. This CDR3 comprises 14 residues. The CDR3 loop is CASRATGFGTEAFF. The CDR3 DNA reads TGTGCCAGCAGAGCGACAGGGTTCGGAACTGAAGCTTTCTTT.

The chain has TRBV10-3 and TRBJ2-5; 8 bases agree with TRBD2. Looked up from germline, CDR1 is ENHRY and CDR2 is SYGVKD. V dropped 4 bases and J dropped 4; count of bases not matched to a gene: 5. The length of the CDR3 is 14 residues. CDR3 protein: CAISATGGRETQYF. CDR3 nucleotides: TGTGCCATCAGTGCTACGGGGGGGCGAGAGACCCAGTACTTC.

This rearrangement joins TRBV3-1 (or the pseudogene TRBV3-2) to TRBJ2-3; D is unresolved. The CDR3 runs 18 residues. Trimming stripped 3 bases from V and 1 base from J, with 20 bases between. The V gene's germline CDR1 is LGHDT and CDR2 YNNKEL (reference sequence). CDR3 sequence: CASSQLAPGTTRTDTQYF. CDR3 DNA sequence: TGTGCCAGCAGCCAGTTGGCTCCGGGTACAACTCGCACAGATACGCAGTATTTT.

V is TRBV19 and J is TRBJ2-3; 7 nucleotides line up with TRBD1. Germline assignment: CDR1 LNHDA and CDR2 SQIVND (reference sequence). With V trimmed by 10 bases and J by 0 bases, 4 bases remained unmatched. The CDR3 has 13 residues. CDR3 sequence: CATRDRSTDTQYF. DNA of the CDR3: TGTGCCACAAGGGACAGAAGCACAGATACGCAGTATTTT.

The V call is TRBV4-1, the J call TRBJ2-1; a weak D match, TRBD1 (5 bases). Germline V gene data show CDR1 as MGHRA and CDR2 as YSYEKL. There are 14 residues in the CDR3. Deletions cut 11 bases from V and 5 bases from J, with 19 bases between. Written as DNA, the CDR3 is TGCGCCTCCAAGGGGATCCTAGATGACAATGAGCAGTTCTTC. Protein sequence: CASKGILDDNEQFF.

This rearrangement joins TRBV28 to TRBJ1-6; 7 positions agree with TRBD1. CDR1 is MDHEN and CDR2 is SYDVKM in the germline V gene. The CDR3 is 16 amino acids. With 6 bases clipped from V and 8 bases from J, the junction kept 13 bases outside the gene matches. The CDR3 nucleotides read TGTGCCAGCAGCCTGATTGCGGCAGGGGGATATTCACCCCTCCACTTT. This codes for CASSLIAAGGYSPLHF.

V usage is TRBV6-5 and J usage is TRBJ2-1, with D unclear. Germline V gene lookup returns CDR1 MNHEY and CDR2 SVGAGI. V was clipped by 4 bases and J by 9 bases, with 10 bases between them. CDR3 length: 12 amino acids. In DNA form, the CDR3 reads TGTGCCAGCAGTTTCGGGTTTGGTGAGCAGTTCTTC. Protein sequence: CASSFGFGEQFF.

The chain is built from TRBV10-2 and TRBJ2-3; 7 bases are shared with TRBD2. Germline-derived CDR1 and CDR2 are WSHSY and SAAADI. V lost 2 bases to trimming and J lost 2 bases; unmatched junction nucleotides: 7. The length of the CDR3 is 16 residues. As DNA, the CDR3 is TGCGCCAGCAGTGAGGGGTTTCTAGCGGTCACAGATACGCAGTATTTT. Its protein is CASSEGFLAVTDTQYF.

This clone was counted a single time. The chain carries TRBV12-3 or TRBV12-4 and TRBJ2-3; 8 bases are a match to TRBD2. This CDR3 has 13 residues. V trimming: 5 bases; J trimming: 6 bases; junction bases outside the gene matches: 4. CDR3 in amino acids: CASSRGGMDTQYF. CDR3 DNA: TGTGCCAGCAGTCGCGGGGGGATGGATACGCAGTATTTT.

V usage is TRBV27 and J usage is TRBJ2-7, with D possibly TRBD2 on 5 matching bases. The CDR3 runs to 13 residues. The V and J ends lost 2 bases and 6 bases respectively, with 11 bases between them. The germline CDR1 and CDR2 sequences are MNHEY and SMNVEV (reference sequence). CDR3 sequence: CASSLTSQFEQYF. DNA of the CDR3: TGTGCCAGCAGTTTAACTAGTCAGTTCGAGCAGTACTTC.

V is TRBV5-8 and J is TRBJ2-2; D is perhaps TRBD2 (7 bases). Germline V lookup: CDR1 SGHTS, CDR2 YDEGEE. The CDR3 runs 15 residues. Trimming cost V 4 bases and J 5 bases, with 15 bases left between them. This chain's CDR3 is CASSTWGGRTGELFF. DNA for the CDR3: TGTGCCAGCAGCACCTGGGGGGGCCGGACCGGGGAGCTGTTTTTT.

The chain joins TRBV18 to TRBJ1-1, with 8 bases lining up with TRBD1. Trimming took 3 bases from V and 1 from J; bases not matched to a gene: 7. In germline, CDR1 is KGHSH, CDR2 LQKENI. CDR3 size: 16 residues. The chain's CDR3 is CASSPEDREANTEAFF. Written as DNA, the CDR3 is TGTGCCAGCTCACCCGAGGACAGGGAGGCGAACACTGAAGCTTTCTTT.

This CDR3 is CSAARDSLSGNTIYF. The CDR3 DNA sequence: TGCAGCGCAGCCCGGGACAGCCTCTCTGGAAACACCATATATTTT. V and J are TRBV29-1 and TRBJ1-3, with 7 bases that match TRBD1. V was pared by 7 bases and J by 0 bases, with 9 bases of the junction left unmatched. The germline V gene encodes CDR1 SQVTM and CDR2 ANQGSEA. This CDR3 has 15 amino acids.

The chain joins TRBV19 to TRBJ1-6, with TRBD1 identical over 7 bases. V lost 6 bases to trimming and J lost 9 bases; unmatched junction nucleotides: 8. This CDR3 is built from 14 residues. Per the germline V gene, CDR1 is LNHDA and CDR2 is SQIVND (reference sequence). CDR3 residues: CASRPTGSFSPLHF. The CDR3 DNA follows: TGTGCCAGTAGACCGACAGGGTCTTTTTCACCCCTCCACTTT.

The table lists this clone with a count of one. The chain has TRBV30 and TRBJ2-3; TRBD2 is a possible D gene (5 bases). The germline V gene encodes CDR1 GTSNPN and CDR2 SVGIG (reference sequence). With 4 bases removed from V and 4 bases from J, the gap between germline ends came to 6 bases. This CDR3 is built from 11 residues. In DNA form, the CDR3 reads TGTGCCTGGATGAGGGCAGATACGCAGTATTTT. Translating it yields CAWMRADTQYF.

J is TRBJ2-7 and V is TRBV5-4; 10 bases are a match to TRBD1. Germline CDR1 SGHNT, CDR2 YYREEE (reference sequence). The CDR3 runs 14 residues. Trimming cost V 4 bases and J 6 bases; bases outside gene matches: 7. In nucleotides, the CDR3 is TGTGCCAGCAGCAACCGGGACAGGGGCTCCGAGCAGTACTTC. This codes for CASSNRDRGSEQYF.

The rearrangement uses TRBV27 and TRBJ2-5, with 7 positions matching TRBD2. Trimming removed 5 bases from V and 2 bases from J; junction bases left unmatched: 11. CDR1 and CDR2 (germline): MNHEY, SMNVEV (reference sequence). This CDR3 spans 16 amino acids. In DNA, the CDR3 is TGTGCCAGCAGTGGACTGGGGGAGGGCAAACAAGAGACCCAGTACTTC. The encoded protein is CASSGLGEGKQETQYF.